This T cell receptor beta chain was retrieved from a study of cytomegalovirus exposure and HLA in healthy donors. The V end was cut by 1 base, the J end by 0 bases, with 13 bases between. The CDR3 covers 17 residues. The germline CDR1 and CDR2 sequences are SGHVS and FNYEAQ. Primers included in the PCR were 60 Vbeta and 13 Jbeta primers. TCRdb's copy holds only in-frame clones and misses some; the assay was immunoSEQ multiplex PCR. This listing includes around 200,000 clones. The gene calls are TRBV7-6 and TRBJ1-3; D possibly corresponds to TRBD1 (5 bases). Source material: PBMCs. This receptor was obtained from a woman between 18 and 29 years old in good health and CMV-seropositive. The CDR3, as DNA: TGTGCCAGCAGCTTAGAAGCAGGGCAACTCTCTGGAAACACCATATATTTT. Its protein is CASSLEAGQLSGNTIYF.